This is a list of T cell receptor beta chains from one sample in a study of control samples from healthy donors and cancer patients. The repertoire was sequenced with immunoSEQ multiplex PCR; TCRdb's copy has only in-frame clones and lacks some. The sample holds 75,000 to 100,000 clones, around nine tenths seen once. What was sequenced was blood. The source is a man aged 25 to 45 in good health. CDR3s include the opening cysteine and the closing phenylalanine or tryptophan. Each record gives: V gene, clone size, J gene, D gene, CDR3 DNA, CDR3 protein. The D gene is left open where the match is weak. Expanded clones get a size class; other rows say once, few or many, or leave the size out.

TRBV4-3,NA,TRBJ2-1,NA,TGCGCCAGCAGCCAAGTGGGTGAGCAGTTCTTC,CASSQVGEQFF
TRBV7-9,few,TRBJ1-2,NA,TGTGCCAGCAGCCTCCGCAGGGGTTGGGACTATGGCTACACCTTC,CASSLRRGWDYGYTF
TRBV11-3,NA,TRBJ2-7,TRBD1,TGTGCCAGCAGCTTAGGCCGGGACAGCTCCTACGAGCAGTACTTC,CASSLGRDSSYEQYF
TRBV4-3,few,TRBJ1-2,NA,TGCGCCAGCAGCCAAGATACTTCGCGGGATGGCTACACCTTC,CASSQDTSRDGYTF
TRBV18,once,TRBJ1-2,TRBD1,TGTGCCAGCTCACCTACAGGACAGGGGGCGAATGACTATGGCTACACCTTC,CASSPTGQGANDYGYTF
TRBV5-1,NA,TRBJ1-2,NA,TGCGCCAGCAGCTTGTGGGAGGGGAGCTATGGCTACACCTTC,CASSLWEGSYGYTF
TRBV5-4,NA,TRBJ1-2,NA,TGTGCCAGCAGCTTGTATCTGGGAAACTATGGCTACACCTTC,CASSLYLGNYGYTF
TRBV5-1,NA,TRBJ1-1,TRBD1,TGCGCCAGCAGGTTAGGAGACGGTGACAGGGGGCGCGACACTGAAGCTTTCTTT,CASRLGDGDRGRDTEAFF
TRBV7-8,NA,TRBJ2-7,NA,TGTGCCAGCAGCTTTCAATACCCATACGAGCAGTACTTC,CASSFQYPYEQYF
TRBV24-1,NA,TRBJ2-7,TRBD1,TGTGCCACCAGTGATCCGGGACAGGGGAAACACGAGCAGTACTTC,CATSDPGQGKHEQYF
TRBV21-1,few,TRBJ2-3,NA,TGTGCCAGCAGCAAAATGGCTGTAACGCAGTATTTT,CASSKMAVTQYF
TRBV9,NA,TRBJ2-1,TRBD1,TGTGCCAGCAGCCATGGACAGGGGGAATACAATGAGCAGTTCTTC,CASSHGQGEYNEQFF
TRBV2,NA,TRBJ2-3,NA,TGTGCCAGCAGATCTAGAGGGGCCTACACAGATACGCAGTATTTT,CASRSRGAYTDTQYF
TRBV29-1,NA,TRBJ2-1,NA,TGCAGCGTCCAAAAGGGCCATGAGCAGTTCTTC,CSVQKGHEQFF
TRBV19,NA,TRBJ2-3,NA,TGTGCCAGTATCGCGAGGCAGGGGCCCGGTTTTAGCACAGATACGCAGTATTTT,CASIARQGPGFSTDTQYF
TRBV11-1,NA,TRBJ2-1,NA,TGTGCCAGCAGCTTACCAGGGCTCTACAATGAGCAGTTCTTC,CASSLPGLYNEQFF
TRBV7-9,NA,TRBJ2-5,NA,TGTGCCAGCAGGAATGGTGCCCCGGGGAGAGAGACCCAGTACTTC,CASRNGAPGRETQYF
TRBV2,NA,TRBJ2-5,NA,TGTGCCAGCAGCGCGGTAGGGCTCTCTGAGACCCAGTACTTC,CASSAVGLSETQYF
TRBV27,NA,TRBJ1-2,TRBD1,TGTGCCAGCAGTGCCTACCCGATGACAGGGCCCTATGGCTACACCTTC,CASSAYPMTGPYGYTF
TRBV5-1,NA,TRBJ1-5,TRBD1,TGCGCCAGCAGCTTCACAGGGGGACACAATCAGCCCCAGCATTTT,CASSFTGGHNQPQHF
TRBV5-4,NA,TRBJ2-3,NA,TGTGCCAGCAGCTTGGCGGGAGATACGCAGTATTTT,CASSLAGDTQYF
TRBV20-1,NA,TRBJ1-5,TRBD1,TGCAGTGCTAGTTCTTGGGGGACAGGGGGCTTCAATCAGCCCCAGCATTTT,CSASSWGTGGFNQPQHF
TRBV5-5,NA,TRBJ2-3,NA,TGTGCCAGCAGCTTGGTTACAGGGTTTCGACTAGCCCCCACAGATACGCAGTATTTT,CASSLVTGFRLAPTDTQYF
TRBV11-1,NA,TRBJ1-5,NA,TGTGCCAGCAGCTTACAGGTGGGCTATCAGCCCCAGCATTTT,CASSLQVGYQPQHF
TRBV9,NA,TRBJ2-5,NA,TGTGCCAGCAGCGTAGCTTTTTCGTCAGGGGAAGAGACCCAGTACTTC,CASSVAFSSGEETQYF
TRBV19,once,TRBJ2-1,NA,TGTGCCAGTAGCCCTTCTTCCGGGGCTCACTCCTACAATGAGCAGTTCTTC,CASSPSSGAHSYNEQFF
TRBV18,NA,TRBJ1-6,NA,TGTGCCAGCTCACCTGGGACAAATTCACCCCTCCACTTT,CASSPGTNSPLHF
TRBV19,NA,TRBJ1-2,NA,TGTGCCAGTAGTATAGGGTACGGCAACTATGGCTACACCTTC,CASSIGYGNYGYTF
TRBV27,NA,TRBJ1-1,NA,TGTGCCAGCAGTACCCAGACAGGGAACACTGAAGCTTTCTTT,CASSTQTGNTEAFF
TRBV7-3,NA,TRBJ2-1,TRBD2,TGTGCCAGCAGCCTCGGACTAGCGGGAGGGGGCAATGAGCAGTTCTTC,CASSLGLAGGGNEQFF
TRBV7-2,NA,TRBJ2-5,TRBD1,TGTGCCAGCAGCTCCCGACAGGGGGCAGGGGAGACCCAGTACTTC,CASSSRQGAGETQYF
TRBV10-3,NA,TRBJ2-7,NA,TGTGCCATCAGTGAGTCTGCAGGCCAAACCGGCTACGAGCAGTACTTC,CAISESAGQTGYEQYF
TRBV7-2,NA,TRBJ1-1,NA,TGTGCCAGCAGCGTCGGGACTAAGGGCCCTGAAGCTTTCTTT,CASSVGTKGPEAFF
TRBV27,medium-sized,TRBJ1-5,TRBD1,TGTGCCAGCAGTCCCTGGTCGACAGGGGGCCAGCCCCAGCATTTT,CASSPWSTGGQPQHF
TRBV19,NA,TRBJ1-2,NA,TGTGCCAGTGAGGGGAGAGCTAACTATGGCTACACCTTC,CASEGRANYGYTF
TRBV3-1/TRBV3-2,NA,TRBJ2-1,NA,TGTGCCAGCAGCCACCCCGGGGACCCTAGCTCCTACAATGAGCAGTTCTTC,CASSHPGDPSSYNEQFF
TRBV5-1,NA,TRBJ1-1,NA,TGCGCCAGCAGCACTGAGACAGGTTCGAACACTGAAGCTTTCTTT,CASSTETGSNTEAFF
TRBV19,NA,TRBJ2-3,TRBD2,TGTGCCAGTAGTATGTTAGCGGGAGTTAGAAATACGCAGTATTTT,CASSMLAGVRNTQYF
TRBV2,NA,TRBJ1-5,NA,TGTGCCACATCCCCTCGGGGCGTGAGCAATCAGCCCCAGCATTTT,CATSPRGVSNQPQHF
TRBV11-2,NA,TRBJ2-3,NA,TGTGCCAGCAGCAAGAGTAGCGGAAGCACAGATACGCAGTATTTT,CASSKSSGSTDTQYF
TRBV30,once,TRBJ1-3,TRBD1,TGTGCCTGGAGTGTAGAAGGGGGCCCTGGAAACACCATATATTTT,CAWSVEGGPGNTIYF
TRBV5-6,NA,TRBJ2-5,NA,TGTGCCAGCACCTCAGGTGCAGGAAAAGAGACCCAGTACTTC,CASTSGAGKETQYF
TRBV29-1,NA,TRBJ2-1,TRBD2,TGCAGCGTTAATGAGGGACTAGCGGGGTTTCAGTTCTTC,CSVNEGLAGFQFF
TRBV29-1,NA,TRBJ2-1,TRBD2,TGCAGCGTTGATTCTAGCGGAATTTACAATGAGCAGTTCTTC,CSVDSSGIYNEQFF
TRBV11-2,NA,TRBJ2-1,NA,TGTGCCAGCAGCTTGGGAGGTGAGCAGTTCTTC,CASSLGGEQFF
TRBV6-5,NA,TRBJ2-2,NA,TGTGCCAGCAGTTACAGAAGTAGCGGGGAGCTGTTTTTT,CASSYRSSGELFF
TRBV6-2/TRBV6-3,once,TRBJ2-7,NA,TGTGCCAGCAGTTACTGGGGCCGCTCCGGGACCTCCGAGCAGTACTTC,CASSYWGRSGTSEQYF
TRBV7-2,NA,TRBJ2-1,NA,TGTGCCAGCAGCTTAAGGAGCCTCTCCTACAATGAGCAGTTCTTC,CASSLRSLSYNEQFF
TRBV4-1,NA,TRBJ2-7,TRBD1,TGCGCCAGCAGCCGGGGGACAGGGGACACCTACGAGCAGTACTTC,CASSRGTGDTYEQYF
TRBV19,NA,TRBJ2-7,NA,TGTGCCAGTAGTTTTGCTGGTAGCTCCTACGAGCAGTACTTC,CASSFAGSSYEQYF
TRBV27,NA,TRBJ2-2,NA,TGTGCCAGCAGTTTTGGGAACACCGGGGAGCTGTTTTTT,CASSFGNTGELFF
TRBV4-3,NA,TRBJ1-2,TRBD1,TGCGCCAGCAGCCGCGACCGGGACAGCTACTATGGCTACACCTTC,CASSRDRDSYYGYTF
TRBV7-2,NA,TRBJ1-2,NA,TGTGCCAGCAGCTTAAAGGGCTATGGCTACACCTTC,CASSLKGYGYTF
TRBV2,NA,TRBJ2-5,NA,TGTGCCAGCAGTGAACCTTTCGAAGAGACCCAGTACTTC,CASSEPFEETQYF
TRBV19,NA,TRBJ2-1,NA,TGTGCCAGTTTATCGGGAGCGTCAGGAGAGCAGTTCTTC,CASLSGASGEQFF